The 4 T cell receptor beta chains reported below all come from one sample, sequenced in a study of response to subunit inactivated influenza vaccine. From the RT-PCR reads, TCRdb called clonotypes with MiXCR, one entry per CDR3 protein. This repertoire shows approximately 680,000 distinct CDR3 sequences, about a sixth found once; its top ten account for around 10%. This specimen was PBMCs from blood, taken 11 to 12 days after vaccination. Every receptor here comes from a man between 50 and 59 years old who received an inactivated influenza vaccine.

The chain couples TRBV4-3 to TRBJ2-7; possible D gene TRBD2, 6 bases. Trimming left V 0 bases short and J 3 bases short, with 12 bases between. From germline, CDR1 is LGHNA and CDR2 YSLEER. This CDR3 has 15 residues. The DNA of the CDR3 is TGCGCCAGCAGCCAAGAGGTGCAGGGACTCTACGAGCAGTACTTC. The encoded protein is CASSQEVQGLYEQYF.

This chain connects TRBV7-9 to TRBJ2-5, with D possibly being TRBD1 or TRBD2 (6 bases each). Trimming took off 5 bases at V and 5 bases at J, with 12 bases between the two ends. Germline V gene lookup returns CDR1 SEHNR and CDR2 FQNEAQ (reference sequence). The CDR3 extends over 13 amino acids. The CDR3 bases are TGTGCCAGCAGCATAACAGGGAGGGAGACCCAGTACTTC. Encoded protein: CASSITGRETQYF.

This clonotype came up many times. The chain recombines TRBV30 with TRBJ2-7, with D maybe TRBD2 (7 bases). Trimming shortened V by 5 bases and J by 0 bases, and 14 bases separated the two germline ends. Germline V gene sequence: CDR1 GTSNPN, CDR2 SVGIG (reference sequence). The CDR3 runs to 14 residues. The CDR3 here is CAWSKGGGSYEQYF. CDR3 DNA sequence: TGTGCCTGGTCAAAGGGAGGGGGCTCCTACGAGCAGTACTTC.

The V call is TRBV15, the J call TRBJ2-7; the D call may be TRBD1 or TRBD2 (5 bases each). CDR3 length: 13 amino acids. Germline V gives CDR1 LNHNV, CDR2 YYDKDF (reference sequence). V was shortened by 8 bases and J by 0 bases, with 11 bases between the two germline ends. CDR3 bases: TGTGCCACCGGTAGGGACCCCTCCTACGAGCAGTACTTC. Protein: CATGRDPSYEQYF.